These 29 T cell receptor beta chains originate from one sample sequenced in a study of blood T cell repertoires in COVID-19. The method was immunoSEQ multiplex PCR; TCRdb's version includes in-frame clones alone and lacks a portion of them. Of about 62,000 clones listed, around 87% are singletons. The specimen sequenced was peripheral blood. These receptors all come from a woman aged 60-70 years with COVID-19, enrolled during active disease.

The CDR3 bases are TGCAGCGTTGTAGGGACAGTCTCCTACGAGCAGTACTTC. It translates to CSVVGTVSYEQYF. The chain employs TRBV29-1 and TRBJ2-7; TRBD1 aligns across 7 bases. V shed 4 bases, J shed 0 bases, and the junction held 3 bases outside the gene matches. CDR1 SQVTM and CDR2 ANQGSEA come from the germline V gene. The CDR3 covers 13 residues.

This clone was observed a handful of times. The chain recombines TRBV4-3 with TRBJ2-7; 7 nucleotides line up with TRBD1. The CDR3 runs to 16 residues. Germline CDR1 and CDR2: LGHNA and YSLEER. The junction had 8 bases not matched to a gene; V was cut back by 3 bases and J by 0 bases. CDR3 amino acids: CASSQVRDSSSYEQYF. The CDR3 DNA reads TGCGCCAGCAGCCAGGTCCGGGACAGTAGCTCCTACGAGCAGTACTTC.

The chain carries TRBV7-6 and TRBJ2-5; tentatively, D is TRBD2 (5 bases). The ends were cut back, 0 bases at V and 4 bases at J, with 15 bases in the middle. Germline V gene sequence: CDR1 SGHVS, CDR2 FNYEAQ. The CDR3 length is 16 residues. CDR3 loop: CASSLAQTSRGETQYF. The CDR3 bases are TGTGCCAGCAGCTTAGCGCAAACTAGTAGAGGAGAGACCCAGTACTTC.

This sequence joins TRBV3-1 (or the pseudogene TRBV3-2) and TRBJ1-1, with a possible D match to TRBD1 (5 bases). V was cut by 1 base and J by 5 bases, with 14 bases left in between. There are 15 residues in the CDR3. Per germline, CDR1 LGHDT and CDR2 YNNKEL (reference sequence). The CDR3 DNA follows: TGTGCCAGCAGCCAAGGATCTTTGGGGGGTACTGAAGCTTTCTTT. Its protein is CASSQGSLGGTEAFF.

The chain uses TRBV11-3 and TRBJ2-1; D ambiguous. This CDR3 has 14 amino acids. The V gene's germline CDR1 is SGHNT and CDR2 YENEEA. V lost 1 base, J lost 7 bases, and 11 bases lay in between. The DNA for the CDR3 is TGTGCCAGCAGCTTAGGAGACACCGAGAATGAGCAGTTCTTC. This gives the protein CASSLGDTENEQFF.

The table lists this clone with a count of one. This chain joins TRBV7-2 and TRBJ1-2; 7 bases line up with TRBD1. The CDR3 spans 15 residues. Looked up from germline, CDR1 is SGHTA and CDR2 is FQGNSA. Trimming removed 5 bases from V and 6 bases from J; junction bases left unmatched: 12. CDR3 in amino acids: CASSPQGGRNNGYTF. The CDR3, as DNA: TGTGCCAGCAGCCCGCAGGGGGGCCGGAATAATGGCTACACCTTC.

This chain joins TRBV7-9 and TRBJ2-1, with a weak D call TRBD2 (6 bases). The germline gives CDR1 SEHNR, CDR2 FQNEAQ (reference sequence). The CDR3 has 13 amino acids. V dropped 4 bases and J dropped 9 bases, with 13 bases sitting between them. This CDR3 is CASSSNLASEQFF. CDR3 nucleotides: TGTGCCAGCAGCTCCAACCTAGCGTCTGAGCAGTTCTTC.

In this sample, this clone turned up once. V and J are TRBV30 and TRBJ2-7, with D perhaps TRBD2 (6 bases). Germline V gene lookup returns CDR1 GTSNPN and CDR2 SVGIG (reference sequence). The CDR3 sequence is 11 residues long. V was clipped by 5 bases and J by 2 bases, with 7 bases between them. The CDR3 bases are TGTGCCTGGGGGACTCCCTACGAGCAGTACTTC. Translating gives CAWGTPYEQYF.

The chain carries TRBV3-1 (or the pseudogene TRBV3-2) and TRBJ2-7, with a weak D call TRBD2 (6 bases). This CDR3 comprises 14 residues. Germline V gives CDR1 LGHDT, CDR2 YNNKEL (reference sequence). The germline V and J ends were trimmed by 3 bases and 2 bases, with 11 bases remaining between them. This CDR3 reads CASSQGGWTYEQYF. The CDR3 region has the DNA TGTGCCAGCAGCCAGGGGGGATGGACCTACGAGCAGTACTTC.

V and J are TRBV30 and TRBJ1-2; maybe TRBD1 (6 bases). Trimming stripped 3 bases from V and 0 bases from J, with 8 bases between. This CDR3 region has 13 residues. The germline gives CDR1 GTSNPN, CDR2 SVGIG (reference sequence). CDR3 sequence: CAWSQGSNYGYTF. CDR3 bases: TGTGCCTGGAGCCAGGGGTCTAACTATGGCTACACCTTC.

The chain uses TRBV6-5 and TRBJ2-1, with TRBD2 matching over 8 bases. The J segment lost 7 bases and the V segment lost 5 bases, leaving 7 bases of the junction unmatched. In germline, CDR1 is MNHEY, CDR2 SVGAGI. The CDR3 contains 14 residues. The CDR3 is CASSRLAHTNEQFF. CDR3 coding DNA: TGTGCCAGCAGTAGACTAGCGCACACTAATGAGCAGTTCTTC.

The chain links TRBV19 to TRBJ2-7, with TRBD1 matching 7 bases. CDR3 length equals 17 residues. J was trimmed by 2 bases and V by 3 bases; bases with no gene match: 13. Germline CDR1 reads LNHDA; CDR2 reads SQIVND (reference sequence). The CDR3: CASSMGQGVTRPYEQYF. DNA for the CDR3: TGTGCCAGTAGTATGGGCCAGGGGGTGACTCGCCCCTACGAGCAGTACTTC.

This chain connects TRBV6-2 or TRBV6-3 to TRBJ1-4; 10 bases agree with TRBD1. The CDR3 contains 14 residues. CDR1 is MNHEY and CDR2 is SVGEGT in the germline V gene. V gave up 5 bases and J gave up 8 bases; unmatched junction bases: 5. CDR3 in DNA: TGTGCCAGCAGTCCGGACAGGGGGACGGAAAAACTGTTTTTT. Its protein is CASSPDRGTEKLFF.

This chain joins TRBV7-3 and TRBJ2-7; 8 positions match TRBD2. V was clipped by 2 bases and J by 3 bases; unmatched bases: 6. Per the germline V gene, CDR1 is SGHTA and CDR2 is FQGTGA. CDR3 length: 15 amino acids. This CDR3 is CASSLSAGGLYEQYF. In DNA, the CDR3 is TGTGCCAGCAGCTTATCGGCGGGAGGACTCTACGAGCAGTACTTC.

The rearrangement uses TRBV28 and TRBJ1-5; 7 nucleotides agree with TRBD1. The V segment lost 7 bases and the J segment 5 bases; nucleotides outside the gene matches: 5. The CDR3 length is 13 residues. The V gene's germline CDR1 is MDHEN and CDR2 SYDVKM. CDR3 protein: CASTPGQYQPQHF. The CDR3, as DNA: TGTGCCAGCACTCCGGGACAGTATCAGCCCCAGCATTTT.

The genes are TRBV5-6 and TRBJ1-2, with 7 bases that match TRBD1. CDR1 and CDR2 (germline): SGHDT, YYEEEE. CDR3 size: 13 residues. V was clipped by 4 bases and J by 3 bases; unmatched bases: 3. In DNA, the CDR3 is TGTGCCAGCAGCCGAGACAGGGACTATGGCTACACCTTC. Protein sequence: CASSRDRDYGYTF.

CDR3 loop: CASSPRLRTSTDTQYF. CDR3 coding DNA: TGTGCCAGCAGCCCGCGCTTAAGGACTAGCACAGATACGCAGTATTTT. The chain has TRBV11-2 and TRBJ2-3; D perhaps matches TRBD2 (5 bases). Trimming left V 5 bases short and J 0 bases short, with 15 bases between. CDR3 length equals 16 residues. The germline V gene has CDR1 SGHAT and CDR2 FQNNGV.

The chain combines TRBV18 with TRBJ2-7; perhaps TRBD1 as D (5 bases). Germline CDR1 reads KGHSH; CDR2 reads LQKENI. V lost 4 bases and J lost 5, with 12 bases in between. This CDR3 spans 13 amino acids. In nucleotides, the CDR3 is TGTGCCAGCTCACAGGGGCATGGTGACGAGCAGTACTTC. This encodes CASSQGHGDEQYF.

This chain joins TRBV7-6 and TRBJ1-2; 9 positions match TRBD1. CDR1 SGHVS and CDR2 FNYEAQ come from the germline V gene. The CDR3 totals 15 residues. Trimming removed 6 bases from V and 7 bases from J; junction bases left unmatched: 12. CDR3 loop: CASSLVTGGAGGYTF. DNA of the CDR3: TGTGCCAGCAGTCTCGTAACAGGGGGCGCAGGTGGCTACACCTTC. Full variable domain (missing parts from reference TRBV7-6 and TRBJ1-2): GAGVSQSPRYKVTKRGQDVALRCDPISGHVSLYWYRQALGQGPEFLTYFNYEAQQDKSGLPNDRFSAERPEGSISTLTIQRTEQRDSAMYRCASSLVTGGAGGYTFGSGTRLTVV.

This chain joins TRBV25-1 and TRBJ1-3; D unclear. V was clipped by 5 bases and J by 0 bases, with 5 bases between them. The CDR3 consists of 13 residues. The germline CDR1 and CDR2 sequences are MGHDK and SYGVNS. The chain's CDR3 is CASSRVSGNTIYF. The CDR3 DNA follows: TGTGCCAGCAGTCGGGTCTCTGGAAACACCATATATTTT.

The chain joins TRBV28 to TRBJ1-2; 7 bases are a match to TRBD1. With V trimmed by 3 bases and J by 7 bases, 2 bases remained unmatched. The CDR3 is made up of 12 amino acids. Germline V lookup: CDR1 MDHEN, CDR2 SYDVKM. The CDR3 DNA reads TGTGCCAGCAGTTTGGGGACAGTTGGCTACACCTTC. This translates into CASSLGTVGYTF.

The chain employs TRBV6-5 and TRBJ1-4; tentatively, D is TRBD1 (6 bases). Trimming removed 8 bases at V and 8 bases at J, with 12 bases between. Germline assignment: CDR1 MNHEY and CDR2 SVGAGI. The CDR3 extends over 12 amino acids. CDR3 residues: CASGQGWEKLFF. The CDR3 DNA is TGTGCCAGCGGGCAGGGGTGGGAAAAACTGTTTTTT.

The rearrangement joins TRBV3-1 (or the pseudogene TRBV3-2) to TRBJ1-4; 10 nucleotides line up with TRBD1. The CDR3 covers 17 residues. Trimming removed 1 base from V and 7 bases from J; junction bases left unmatched: 9. Germline-derived CDR1 and CDR2 are LGHDT and YNNKEL (reference sequence). Here the CDR3 DNA reads TGTGCCAGCAGCCAAGGGACAGGGGGTGGAGGAGGTGAAAAACTGTTTTTT. The encoded protein is CASSQGTGGGGGEKLFF.

This clone appeared once. V is TRBV28 and J is TRBJ1-4; the D is unclear. Trimming removed 5 bases at V and 6 bases at J, with 13 bases between. The CDR3 extends over 14 amino acids. Germline V CDR1 and CDR2: MDHEN, SYDVKM. CDR3 amino acids: CASSAIGVDEKLFF. CDR3 coding DNA: TGTGCCAGCAGTGCAATCGGGGTCGATGAAAAACTGTTTTTT.

The chain employs TRBV19 and TRBJ2-1; 11 bases are a match to TRBD2. There are 17 residues in the CDR3. Germline values: CDR1 LNHDA, CDR2 SQIVND (reference sequence). The junction had 12 bases not matched to a gene; V was cut back by 4 bases and J by 7 bases. The CDR3, as DNA: TGTGCCAGTAGTAAAAATCCCCTTAGCGGGAGGGATAATGAGCAGTTCTTC. This gives the protein CASSKNPLSGRDNEQFF.

The rearrangement joins TRBV7-9 to TRBJ1-2; a possible D gene is TRBD1 (6 bases). This CDR3 spans 19 amino acids. In germline, CDR1 is SEHNR, CDR2 FQNEAQ (reference sequence). V shed 9 bases and J shed 0 bases, with 29 bases lying between them. As DNA, the CDR3 is TGTGCCAGTCAACGACCGGGACACGGAAGAGGACGACCTAACTATGGCTACACCTTC. Protein sequence: CASQRPGHGRGRPNYGYTF. Full variable domain (remainder filled in from reference TRBV7-9 and TRBJ1-2): DTGVSQNPRHKITKRGQNVTFRCDPISEHNRLYWYRQTLGQGPEFLTYFQNEAQLEKSRLLSDRFSAERPKGSFSTLEIQRTEQGDSAMYLCASQRPGHGRGRPNYGYTFGSGTRLTVV.

The chain links TRBV2 to TRBJ1-5; 7 nucleotides line up with TRBD1. Germline CDR1 SNHLY, CDR2 FYNNEI. The CDR3 spans 15 residues. The trim removed 4 bases at V and 2 bases at J, leaving 5 bases unmatched. CDR3 in DNA: TGTGCCAGCAGTGTTACCGGGACAGGCAATCAGCCCCAGCATTTT. This sequence encodes CASSVTGTGNQPQHF.

This clone was observed a handful of times. This chain connects TRBV24-1 to TRBJ1-5; 9 nucleotides agree with TRBD1. The germline CDR1 and CDR2 sequences are KGHDR and SFDVKD. V was clipped by 4 bases and J by 3 bases; unmatched bases: 6. The CDR3 covers 16 residues. DNA of the CDR3: TGTGCCACCAGTGACACCGACAGGGGGGACAATCAGCCCCAGCATTTT. This translates into CATSDTDRGDNQPQHF.

This chain joins TRBV11-3 and TRBJ1-6; D is unresolved. Germline V CDR1 and CDR2: SGHNT, YENEEA. The V end lost 5 bases, the J end lost 7 bases, and 15 bases lay between the germline ends. The CDR3 consists of 15 residues. CDR3 region: CASSPRLSGNSPLHF. The CDR3, as DNA: TGTGCCAGCAGCCCCCGGCTCTCGGGGAATTCACCCCTCCACTTT.